The 18 T cell receptor beta chains presented below share a single source sample, sequenced in a study of shared clonotypes between healthy human individuals. Repertoires were generated with immunoSEQ multiplex PCR, while TCRdb's copy carries only in-frame clones and drops some. The table shows 190,000 or so clones, with approximately 62% occurring only once. Sequencing was carried out using memory CD4+ T cells sorted from blood. Subset: CD45RA-negative fraction. All receptors derive from a man under 40 in good health.

The chain links TRBV5-4 to TRBJ2-6; D is possibly TRBD1 (5 bases). Germline V gene lookup returns CDR1 SGHNT and CDR2 YYREEE (reference sequence). V lost 3 bases and J 2 bases, leaving 12 bases between the germline ends. This CDR3 spans 16 amino acids. The CDR3 sequence: CASSSTGLPGANVLTF. The CDR3 region has the DNA TGTGCCAGCAGCTCCACAGGTCTTCCTGGGGCCAACGTCCTGACTTTC.

In this sample, this clone turned up a few times. This sequence joins TRBV2 and TRBJ1-4, with TRBD1 as a possible D gene (6 bases). Deletions cut 7 bases from V and 8 bases from J, with 14 bases between. Germline values: CDR1 SNHLY, CDR2 FYNNEI. The CDR3 consists of 13 residues. The chain's CDR3 is CASIGGAREKLFF. Here the CDR3 DNA reads TGTGCCAGCATAGGGGGGGCACGCGAAAAACTGTTTTTT.

The rearrangement links TRBV7-6 to TRBJ1-2; the D is unclear. Trimming pared 7 bases from V and 2 bases from J, leaving 14 bases between. Germline lookup yields CDR1 SGHVS and CDR2 FNYEAQ. The CDR3 is made up of 14 amino acids. The CDR3 nucleotides read TGTGCCAGCACCCCTAGTCAGGAGAACTATGGCTACACCTTC. Protein product: CASTPSQENYGYTF.

The rearrangement uses TRBV25-1 and TRBJ2-7; D not resolved. Per germline, CDR1 MGHDK and CDR2 SYGVNS. The CDR3 is 15 residues long. The ends were cut back, 6 bases at V and 3 bases at J, with 18 bases in the middle. The CDR3 sequence: CASSPVPVGRYEQYF. The CDR3 nucleotides read TGTGCCAGCAGCCCGGTACCCGTCGGTCGCTACGAGCAGTACTTC.

This clone was picked up one time. The V gene is TRBV7-2, the J gene TRBJ2-2; 9 bases are a match to TRBD2. Germline-derived CDR1 and CDR2 are SGHTA and FQGNSA. With 1 base clipped from V and 0 bases from J, the junction kept 6 bases outside the gene matches. The CDR3 covers 18 residues. CDR3 sequence reads: CASSLVRGGRSNTGELFF. The CDR3 DNA is TGTGCCAGCAGCTTAGTGCGGGGGGGACGGTCGAACACCGGGGAGCTGTTTTTT.

This chain links TRBV6-6 with TRBJ2-5; D is unresolved. CDR3 length: 13 residues. V gave up 2 bases and J gave up 5 bases, with 9 bases separating them. Germline CDR1 reads MNHNY; CDR2 reads SVGAGI (reference sequence). The CDR3 is CASSYAGRETQYF. DNA of the CDR3: TGTGCCAGCAGTTACGCCGGGCGGGAGACCCAGTACTTC.

This clone was observed a single time. The CDR3 nucleotides are TGTGCCTGGAAATACTCCGGGACTAGTCCCGAGCAGTACTTC. This encodes CAWKYSGTSPEQYF. The chain links TRBV30 to TRBJ2-7; 8 nucleotides agree with TRBD2. Trimming cost V 4 bases and J 6 bases; bases outside gene matches: 11. The CDR3 is made up of 14 amino acids. Germline loops: CDR1 GTSNPN, CDR2 SVGIG (reference sequence).

The CDR3 nucleotides read TGTGCCAGCAGCCCTGTCGAAGAGACCCAGTACTTC. This translates into CASSPVEETQYF. This chain links TRBV11-2 with TRBJ2-5, with D unresolved. Trimming pared 5 bases from V and 3 bases from J, leaving 7 bases between. Germline V gives CDR1 SGHAT, CDR2 FQNNGV. This CDR3 spans 12 amino acids.

The chain couples TRBV18 to TRBJ2-1, with D tentatively TRBD1 (6 bases). Trimming took off 0 bases at V and 0 bases at J, with 12 bases between the two ends. The CDR3 length is 17 residues. CDR1 is KGHSH and CDR2 is LQKENI in the germline V gene. DNA for the CDR3: TGTGCCAGCTCACCACCGGGACAAAAATTCTCCTACAATGAGCAGTTCTTC. Translating gives CASSPPGQKFSYNEQFF.

With respect to this clone: A far more abundant clone sits one base away, making this likely a read error. This sample includes further DNA sequences coding for the same CDR3. The chain combines TRBV18 with TRBJ2-3; D ambiguous. The length of the CDR3 is 12 residues. V shed 4 bases and J shed 0 bases, with 2 bases lying between them. Germline V CDR1 and CDR2: KGHSH, LQKENI. The CDR3 sequence: CASSLSTDTQYF. CDR3 coding DNA: TGTGCCAGCTCACTTAGCACAGATACGCAGTATTTT.

This clone has a handful of counts. The chain uses TRBV7-6 and TRBJ2-5, with 8 bases aligning to TRBD2. Germline CDR1 reads SGHVS; CDR2 reads FNYEAQ. J gave up 7 bases and V 0 bases, and 7 bases lay outside the gene matches. The CDR3 is made up of 15 amino acids. The CDR3 is CASSLASGGPVTQYF. CDR3 sequence (DNA): TGTGCCAGCAGCTTAGCGTCGGGAGGGCCGGTGACCCAGTACTTC.

This rearrangement joins TRBV19 to TRBJ2-1, with 7 nucleotides matching TRBD2. The CDR3 has 14 residues. CDR1 is LNHDA, CDR2 SQIVND, per germline (reference sequence). V dropped 0 bases and J dropped 8; count of bases not matched to a gene: 4. The CDR3 is CASSIERLADEQFF. CDR3 bases: TGTGCCAGTAGTATAGAGAGGCTAGCGGATGAGCAGTTCTTC.

This CDR3 is CASRLTGSYGYTF. CDR3 nucleotide sequence: TGTGCCAGCAGGCTGACAGGGAGCTATGGCTACACCTTC. V usage is TRBV27 and J usage is TRBJ1-2; 7 bases are shared with TRBD1. After removal of 6 bases from V and 4 bases from J, the junction contained 5 bases not matched to a gene. Germline CDR1 MNHEY, CDR2 SMNVEV (reference sequence). This CDR3 contains 13 residues.

The genes are TRBV9 and TRBJ2-1; TRBD2 is a possible D gene (6 bases). The CDR3 contains 16 residues. The germline CDR1 and CDR2 sequences are SGDLS and YYNGEE. V lost 4 bases, J lost 7 bases, and 21 bases lay in between. CDR3 protein: CASSHSSGVRLNEQFF. The CDR3 coding sequence is TGTGCCAGCAGCCACTCGTCGGGGGTCCGTTTGAATGAGCAGTTCTTC. Filled out from reference TRBV9 and TRBJ2-1, the complete variable domain reads DSGVTQTPKHLITATGQRVTLRCSPRSGDLSVYWYQQSLDQGLQFLIQYYNGEERAKGNILERFSAQQFPDLHSELNLSSLELGDSALYFCASSHSSGVRLNEQFFGPGTRLTVL.

The chain has TRBV5-1 and TRBJ1-1; D uncertain. V was trimmed by 0 bases and J by 3 bases, leaving 12 bases between them. This CDR3 spans 15 amino acids. The germline V gene encodes CDR1 SGHRS and CDR2 YFSETQ. CDR3 sequence: CASSLEGRKHTEAFF. CDR3 bases: TGCGCCAGCAGCTTGGAAGGAAGGAAGCACACTGAAGCTTTCTTT.

The CDR3 sequence: CASSLDTGRGYTF. For the CDR3, the DNA is TGTGCCAGCAGCTTAGATACAGGGCGCGGCTACACCTTC. The V gene is TRBV11-2, the J gene TRBJ1-2; D may be TRBD1 (6 bases). The germline V gene has CDR1 SGHAT and CDR2 FQNNGV. The V end lost 0 bases, the J end lost 8 bases, and 10 bases lay between the germline ends. The CDR3 totals 13 residues.

The CDR3 DNA is TGCGCCAGCGGAAGGACAGGGGGAAGTCACACTGAAGCTTTCTTT. Its translation: CASGRTGGSHTEAFF. The chain joins TRBV10-2 to TRBJ1-1, with 10 bases that match TRBD1. Trimming at V came to 8 bases and at J to 3 bases, leaving 9 bases not matched to a gene. Per the germline V gene, CDR1 is WSHSY and CDR2 is SAAADI. CDR3 length: 15 amino acids.

The J gene is TRBJ2-3, the V gene TRBV5-1; D not resolved. CDR3 size: 13 residues. Germline CDR1 is SGHRS and CDR2 is YFSETQ. V was clipped by 6 bases and J by 1 base, with 9 bases between them. CDR3 amino acids: CASTGTGTDTQYF. The DNA of the CDR3 is TGCGCCAGCACAGGCACAGGCACAGATACGCAGTATTTT.